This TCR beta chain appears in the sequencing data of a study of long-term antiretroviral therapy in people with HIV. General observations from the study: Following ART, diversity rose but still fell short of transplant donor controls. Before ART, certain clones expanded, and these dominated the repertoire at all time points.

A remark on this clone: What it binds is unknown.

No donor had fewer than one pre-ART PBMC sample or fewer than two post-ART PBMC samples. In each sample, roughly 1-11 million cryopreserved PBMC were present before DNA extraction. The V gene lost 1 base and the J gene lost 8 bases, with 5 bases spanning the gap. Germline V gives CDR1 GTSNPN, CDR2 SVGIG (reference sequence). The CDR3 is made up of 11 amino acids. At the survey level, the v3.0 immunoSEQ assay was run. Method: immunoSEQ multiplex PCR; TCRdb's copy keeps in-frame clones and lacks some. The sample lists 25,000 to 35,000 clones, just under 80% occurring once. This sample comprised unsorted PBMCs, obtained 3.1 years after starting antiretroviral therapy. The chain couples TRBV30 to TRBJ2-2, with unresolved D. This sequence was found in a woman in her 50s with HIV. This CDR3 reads CAWSGAGELFF. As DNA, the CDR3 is TGTGCCTGGAGTGGGGCTGGGGAGCTGTTTTTT.